The text below deals with one T cell receptor beta chain. Trimming shortened V by 6 bases and J by 2 bases, and 14 bases separated the two germline ends. The germline V gene encodes CDR1 MDHEN and CDR2 SYDVKM. The CDR3 consists of 15 residues. This sample was taken from a study of blood T cell repertoires in COVID-19. Whole-study context: Some COVID-19 samples were acute and others convalescent; all came from the United States, Italy and Spain. The cDNA or gDNA used as material had been derived from T cells, B-cell-depleted T cells, or PBMCs.

Those enrolled, adults aged roughly 18 to 90 years, came from about two dozen US areas. Using immunoSEQ multiplex PCR, the repertoire was profiled, and TCRdb retains in-frame clones only, with some absent. Counted here are fewer than 400,000 clones, over 90% occurring once; the ten biggest clones make up 3.5% to 5%. The material sequenced was PBMCs or T cells enriched from blood (not recorded which). This TCR came from a woman aged 25 to 39 who had been exposed to COVID-19. The chain recombines TRBV28 with TRBJ2-1; a possible D gene is TRBD2 (7 bases). CDR3 DNA sequence: TGTGCCAGCAGCGGGGGAGGGGGGCCCTACAATGAGCAGTTCTTC. As protein: CASSGGGGPYNEQFF.